These 7 T cell receptor beta chains were all obtained from the same sample, sequenced in a study of T-cell memory formation after mild COVID-19. TCRdb reprocessed the 5' RACE reads via MiXCR and lists one record per CDR3 protein. The sample holds about 270,000 distinct CDR3 sequences; under 20% are singletons and the top ten take 20% to 25%. The specimen sequenced was PBMCs or a T cell subset sorted from them (not recorded which). The receptors stem from a man between 18 and 29 years old who had mild COVID-19 (a few samples of this study predate the infection). Cell type and time point are not known.

This sequence joins TRBV5-1 and TRBJ2-5; D unclear. V gave up 6 bases and J gave up 2 bases, with 11 bases separating them. Per the germline V gene, CDR1 is SGHRS and CDR2 is YFSETQ. The CDR3 extends over 13 amino acids. CDR3 region: CASTAAVQETQYF. In DNA form, the CDR3 reads TGCGCCAGCACGGCGGCAGTACAAGAGACCCAGTACTTC.

The V and J genes are TRBV7-2 and TRBJ2-1; a weak D match, TRBD2 (7 bases). The V gene lost 0 bases and the J gene lost 0 bases, with 24 bases spanning the gap. The CDR3 sequence is 21 residues long. The germline CDR1 and CDR2 sequences are SGHTA and FQGNSA. For the CDR3, the DNA is TGTGCCAGCAGCTTAGCAGTTCCCTGGGGGGGCCGGTCGGGCTCCTACAATGAGCAGTTCTTC. This gives the protein CASSLAVPWGGRSGSYNEQFF.

This chain uses TRBV7-2 with TRBJ2-5; possibly TRBD1 or TRBD2 for D (5 bases each). The germline CDR1 and CDR2 sequences are SGHTA and FQGNSA. V lost 1 base and J 5 bases, leaving 14 bases between the germline ends. This CDR3 has 15 residues. The CDR3 sequence: CASSLGRDLGETQYF. CDR3 DNA: TGTGCCAGCAGCTTAGGCCGGGACCTGGGGGAGACCCAGTACTTC. Supplemented by reference TRBV7-2 and TRBJ2-5, the full variable domain reads GAGVSQSPSNKVTEKGKDVELRCDPISGHTALYWYRQSLGQGLEFLIYFQGNSAPDKSGLPSDRFSAERTGGSVSTLTIQRTQQEDSAVYLCASSLGRDLGETQYFGPGTRLLVL.

This clonotype was detected once. The V and J genes are TRBV12-5 and TRBJ2-7; D possibly corresponds to TRBD2 (5 bases). The germline V gene has CDR1 LGHNT and CDR2 FRNRAP. CDR3 size: 13 residues. Deletions cut 1 base from V and 9 bases from J, with 13 bases between. The CDR3 nucleotides read TGTGCTAGTGGTTTGGCCCGTCTCGGGGTGCAGTACTTC. This encodes CASGLARLGVQYF.

At least ten counts were recorded for this clonotype. This sequence joins TRBV5-1 and TRBJ2-2; a weak D match, TRBD2 (6 bases). Germline CDR1 and CDR2: SGHRS and YFSETQ. V was clipped by 0 bases and J by 4 bases, with 13 bases between them. The CDR3 spans 16 residues. CDR3 sequence: CASSLDGQLATGELFF. In DNA form, the CDR3 reads TGCGCCAGCAGCTTGGACGGACAACTAGCCACCGGGGAGCTGTTTTTT. Full variable domain (remainder filled in from reference TRBV5-1 and TRBJ2-2): KAGVTQTPRYLIKTRGQQVTLSCSPISGHRSVSWYQQTPGQGLQFLFEYFSETQRNKGNFPGRFSGRQFSNSRSEMNVSTLELGDSALYLCASSLDGQLATGELFFGEGSRLTVL.

J is TRBJ1-3 and V is TRBV6-5, with TRBD1 matching over 8 bases. This CDR3 is built from 17 residues. The V gene's germline CDR1 is MNHEY and CDR2 SVGAGI. The J segment lost 1 base and the V segment lost 0 bases, leaving 5 bases of the junction unmatched. The CDR3 here is CASSYSARGLSGNTIYF. CDR3 bases: TGTGCCAGCAGTTACTCGGCCAGGGGGCTATCTGGAAACACCATATATTTT.

This clonotype was counted only a few times. The chain is built from TRBV2 and TRBJ2-3; weak D call: TRBD2 (6 bases). The V and J ends lost 5 bases and 8 bases respectively, with 20 bases between them. Germline V gene data show CDR1 as SNHLY and CDR2 as FYNNEI. The length of the CDR3 is 15 residues. The chain's CDR3 is CASSPAAPGGPTQYF. In DNA form, the CDR3 reads TGTGCCAGCAGTCCAGCCGCTCCAGGAGGGCCTACGCAGTATTTT.